The clone carrying this TCR beta chain has more than one count but fewer than ten. The sample comes from a study of blood T cell repertoires in COVID-19. TCRdb's table, derived via immunoSEQ multiplex PCR, lists solely in-frame clones and lacks some. The sample consists of about 260,000 clones, more than 70% of them appearing once. The CDR3 extends over 14 amino acids. Trimming took 3 bases from V and 9 from J; bases not matched to a gene: 7. The germline V gene has CDR1 DFQATT and CDR2 SNEGSKA (reference sequence). The sequence was obtained from a woman in her thirties with COVID-19, enrolled during active disease. The rearrangement links TRBV20-1 to TRBJ2-1, with 11 bases lining up with TRBD2. The sequenced material came from peripheral blood. The CDR3 region has the DNA TGCAGTGCTAGTCCCCTAGCGGGAGGCGTTGAGCAGTTCTTC. Encoded protein: CSASPLAGGVEQFF.